The T cell receptor (beta chain) described here comes from a study of identifying expanded T cells in peripheral blood (dated by TCRdb to 2018 to 2020). The study in broad terms: Four technical replicates, made by sequencing separate aliquots from the same pool of genomic DNA, were compared pairwise.

No immune events, such as infections, were documented for the healthy donors during the collection period. Time-dependent variance in a beta-binomial model of T-cell clone differential abundance was calibrated using healthy-donor blood repertoires as a training cohort. The training cohort comprised about ten healthy donors, 3 female and 7 male. An age range of about 29 to 65 years, with an average of around 44 years, was recorded for the donors. Whole blood from each healthy donor was obtained from a commercial supplier and was collected at three time points roughly 13 days apart. For immunosequencing, genomic DNA was extracted from whole blood that had not been sorted. At the junction V is shortened by 0 bases and J by 5 bases; bases outside the gene matches: 10. CDR1 SGHRS and CDR2 YFSETQ were looked up in the germline V gene. Spanning cysteine to phenylalanine, the CDR3 consists of 16 amino acids. Of the read, only the CDR3 DNA is kept; its 48 bases are in frame from base 1.

The immunoSEQ Assay, which uses bias-controlled multiplex PCR amplification of genomic DNA, was used to profile TCRbeta CDR3 regions. Under the source paper's analysis protocol: The absolute abundance of each unique TCRbeta CDR3 region was quantified after sequences were collapsed and filtered. Two models were used to test differential abundance: a binomial model (Fisher-equivalent) and a beta-binomial model that adds time-dependent variance fitted from healthy donors. Clones with fewer than 5 combined templates were excluded, and clones with Benjamini-Hochberg FDR below 0.01 were called differentially abundant. Using the form v = (b*log(k)+a)^2, the beta-binomial variance was modeled as a function of the total template count across the two samples. Entries here come from immuneACCESS through TCRdb and include only in-frame sequences with V and J called. Some clones fail to appear in such tables; in the studies checked, an unresolved V gene covers under half of the shortfall, and the cause of the remainder is unknown. The V and J calls and clone size are taken from that table; D and trimming were inferred from the DNA. The sample contains about 90,000 clones, about 90% of them found a single time. The ten top clones hold 5.6% of the sample.

The research as a whole found: Across all healthy-donor time intervals, the beta-binomial model significantly lowered both the number of clones called differentially abundant and the false-positive rate. The binomial model flagged approximately 1.3 differentially abundant clones between technical replicates but 15 to 17 over roughly 2 weeks and roughly 19 over roughly 4 weeks. Across all healthy donors, variance in clone template counts between approximately 2-week samples was found to increase significantly with total template count. The authors expected that biological variance in healthy repertoires might rise further over much longer intervals, such as months to years.

As for this clone: The antigen this receptor binds is unknown. No base-level quality is on record; no much larger clone is a single base apart.

The clonotype comes from a person aged 18-70 years in good health. Sample: blood. The rearranged chain carries TRBV5-1 and TRBJ2-7, with TRBD1 identical over 8 junction bases. The CDR3: CASSLVSRTGYHEQYF. In nucleotides, the sequence is TGCGCCAGCAGCTTGGTTTCGCGGACAGGGTACCACGAGCAGTACTTC.